This entry lists 21 T cell receptor beta chains sequenced from one sample in a study of CXCR3-negative and CXCR3-positive naive CD8 T cells. Via 5' RACE with UMI labels, TRB cDNA libraries were prepared. TCRdb reprocessed the 5' RACE reads, with one entry per CDR3 protein and no DNA. The listing records 85,000 to 130,000 distinct CDR3 sequences. Study-level points and caveats: CXCR3-positive naive cells had more hydrophobic TRB CDR3s than CXCR3-negative naive cells.

These receptors have no identified antigens. Source material: naive CXCR3+ CD8+ T cells from blood. Subset here: CD45RO-CCR7+CD27+CD95- naive CD8+ T cells expressing CXCR3 (TNR3+). The receptors were sampled from a human donor in good health. Some clones in this sample may be carry-over from other donors' samples.

V is TRBV24-1 and J is TRBJ2-1; TCRdb indicates TRBD2, and absent DNA this call remains unverified. Germline loops: CDR1 KGHDR, CDR2 SFDVKD. The CDR3 sequence is 19 residues long. The CDR3 reads CATSDRASGGAFSYNEQFF.

The chain is built from TRBV7-9 and TRBJ2-3; TCRdb reports TRBD1, a call that lacks DNA to check it against. The CDR3 is made up of 14 amino acids. Germline V gene sequence: CDR1 SEHNR, CDR2 FQNEAQ (reference sequence). The CDR3 reads CASSLLGPGDTQYF.

The chain employs TRBV7-2 and TRBJ1-2. Looked up from germline, CDR1 is SGHTA and CDR2 is FQGNSA. CDR3 length equals 14 residues. The CDR3 region is CASSLAQSWYGYTF.

V gene TRBV29-1 combines with J gene TRBJ2-3; TCRdb gives TRBD1 as the D gene, but with no DNA this cannot be confirmed. CDR3 length: 11 residues. Per the germline V gene, CDR1 is SQVTM and CDR2 is ANQGSEA. The CDR3 protein is CSVPHSDTQYF.

The V and J genes are TRBV30 and TRBJ2-5; the D call from TCRdb, TRBD2, cannot be confirmed without DNA. Per germline, CDR1 GTSNPN and CDR2 SVGIG (reference sequence). This CDR3 comprises 17 residues. This chain's CDR3 is CAWSGLAGVSYQETQYF.

This chain uses TRBV12-3 or TRBV12-4 with TRBJ2-7. This CDR3 has 14 amino acids. CDR3 region: CASSFGRGSYEEYF.

The chain links TRBV6-5 to TRBJ2-7; there is no DNA to check the TCRdb D call of TRBD1. The CDR3 is 14 amino acids. Germline V gene data show CDR1 as MNHEY and CDR2 as SVGAGI. CDR3: CASSYSQGSYEQYF.

This chain's CDR3 is CASSLTTGDTGYTF. The chain recombines TRBV4-3 with TRBJ1-2; absent DNA, TCRdb's TRBD1 call cannot be checked. The CDR3 spans 14 residues. Germline CDR1 is LGHNA and CDR2 is YSLEER.

The chain uses TRBV4-2 and TRBJ2-7. Per germline, CDR1 LGHNA and CDR2 YNFKEQ. The CDR3 is made up of 15 amino acids. The CDR3: CASSQEIETPYEQYF.

This rearrangement joins TRBV5-1 to TRBJ2-7; with no DNA, the TCRdb D assignment of TRBD1 cannot be verified. This CDR3 region has 14 residues. Germline lookup yields CDR1 SGHRS and CDR2 YFSETQ. The CDR3 reads CASAKAPQESEQYF.

This chain joins TRBV13 and TRBJ2-1; TCRdb's D call, TRBD1, is unchecked because there is no DNA. The germline V gene encodes CDR1 PRHDT and CDR2 FYEKMQ (reference sequence). The CDR3 is 15 amino acids. CDR3 protein: CASSVDRSSYNEQFF.

The rearrangement joins TRBV23-1 to TRBJ2-1; TCRdb's D call of TRBD2 is untestable without DNA. TRBV23-1 falls under the ORF class, with uncertain function. This CDR3 comprises 20 residues. The CDR3 spells CASSRSRDSLSPQSYHEQFF.

This chain connects TRBV12-3 or TRBV12-4 to TRBJ2-5; there is no DNA to check the TCRdb D call of TRBD1. This CDR3 spans 15 amino acids. This CDR3 is CASSPTGTPQETQYF.

This chain links TRBV6-6 with TRBJ2-1. There are 18 residues in the CDR3. Germline V lookup: CDR1 MNHNY, CDR2 SVGAGI (reference sequence). The CDR3 loop is CASSYDPTEMYRYNEQFF.

This chain joins TRBV6-5 and TRBJ2-5; TCRdb selects TRBD2, and the lack of DNA leaves this call unchecked. There are 16 residues in the CDR3. Germline CDR1 MNHEY, CDR2 SVGAGI. CDR3 residues: CASSYWTQGLEETQYF.

This sequence joins TRBV6-6 and TRBJ2-1; no DNA is available, so the TRBD1 call from TCRdb remains unchecked. The CDR3 extends over 15 amino acids. CDR1 and CDR2 from the germline V gene are MNHNY and SVGAGI (reference sequence). The CDR3 spells CASSWTGDLYNEQFF.

The V call is TRBV30, the J call TRBJ1-1. This CDR3 has 13 residues. Germline lookup yields CDR1 GTSNPN and CDR2 SVGIG (reference sequence). The CDR3 loop is CAWSVKENTEAFF. The full variable domain, completed using reference TRBV30 and TRBJ1-1, is SQTIHQWPATLVQPVGSPLSLECTVEGTSNPNLYWYRQAAGRGLQLLFYSVGIGQISSEVPQNLSASRPQDRQFILSSKKLLLSDSGFYLCAWSVKENTEAFFGQGTRLTVV.

The rearrangement joins TRBV29-1 to TRBJ1-1; with no DNA, the TCRdb D assignment of TRBD1 cannot be verified. Germline V lookup: CDR1 SQVTM, CDR2 ANQGSEA. The length of the CDR3 is 14 residues. The CDR3 here is CSADGDSDATEAFF.

The chain couples TRBV30 to TRBJ1-4. The CDR3 runs to 12 residues. Looked up from germline, CDR1 is GTSNPN and CDR2 is SVGIG (reference sequence). This CDR3 reads CAWSEQDEKLFF.

CDR3 sequence: CSARDGVSVPISDEQFF. This chain uses TRBV20-1 with TRBJ2-1; absent DNA, TCRdb's TRBD1 call cannot be checked. Germline V gene lookup returns CDR1 DFQATT and CDR2 SNEGSKA (reference sequence). The CDR3 extends over 17 amino acids.

The chain links TRBV5-1 to TRBJ1-5. Looked up from germline, CDR1 is SGHRS and CDR2 is YFSETQ. The CDR3 spans 18 residues. The CDR3 loop is CASSLEGTAETMNQPQHF. The full variable domain, rest sourced from reference TRBV5-1 and TRBJ1-5, is KAGVTQTPRYLIKTRGQQVTLSCSPISGHRSVSWYQQTPGQGLQFLFEYFSETQRNKGNFPGRFSGRQFSNSRSEMNVSTLELGDSALYLCASSLEGTAETMNQPQHFGDGTRLSIL.